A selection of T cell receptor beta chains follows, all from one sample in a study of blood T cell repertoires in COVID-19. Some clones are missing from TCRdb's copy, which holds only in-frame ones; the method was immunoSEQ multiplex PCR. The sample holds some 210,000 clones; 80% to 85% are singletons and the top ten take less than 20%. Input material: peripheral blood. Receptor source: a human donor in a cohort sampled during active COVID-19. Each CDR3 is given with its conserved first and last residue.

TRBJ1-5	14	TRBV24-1	CATSGTPGEQPQHF
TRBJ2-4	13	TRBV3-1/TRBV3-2	CASSQLSGDIQYF
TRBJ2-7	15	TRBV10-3	CAIRESGQVVSEQYF
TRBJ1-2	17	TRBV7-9	CASSSTLVEGGGYGYTF
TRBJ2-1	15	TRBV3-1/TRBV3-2	CASSQTSGTINEQFF
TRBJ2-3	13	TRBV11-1	CAISRGDTDTQYF
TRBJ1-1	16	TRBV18	CASSTRGPGTAEEAFF
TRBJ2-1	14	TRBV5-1	CASSLVLAGGEQFF
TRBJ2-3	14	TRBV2	CASRGTLSTDTQYF
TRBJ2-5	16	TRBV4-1	CASSLFTSGGKETQYF
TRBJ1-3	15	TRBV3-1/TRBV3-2	CASSSGPDGGNTIYF
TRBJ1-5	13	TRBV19	CASTDSLNQPQHF
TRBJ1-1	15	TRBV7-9	CASSLNYQRNTEAFF
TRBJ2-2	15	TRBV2	CASRGGAGNTGELFF
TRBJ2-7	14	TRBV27	CASSLQGPSYEQYF
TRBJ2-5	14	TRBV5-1	CASRDVKGVGDQYF
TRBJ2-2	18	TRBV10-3	CAISESTPLAGGSGELFF
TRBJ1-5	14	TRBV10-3	CAISTAQSNQPQHF
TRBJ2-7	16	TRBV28	CASRMAGGSNSYEQYF
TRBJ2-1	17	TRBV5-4	CASSAVDRTARANEQFF
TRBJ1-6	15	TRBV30	CAWRLGGQDFSPLHF
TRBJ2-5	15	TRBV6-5	CASSPLLGGQETQYF
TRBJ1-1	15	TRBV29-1	CSVEDRQGMNTEAFF
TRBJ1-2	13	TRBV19	CASSIGSGAGYTF
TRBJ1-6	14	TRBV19	CASSGSGGNSPLHF
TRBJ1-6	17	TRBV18	CASSQMTATPENSPLHF
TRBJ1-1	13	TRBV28	CASSSGTNTEAFF
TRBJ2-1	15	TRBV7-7	CASSQGPYLVDEQFF
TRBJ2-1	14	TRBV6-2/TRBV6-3	CASSYSQGRNEQFF
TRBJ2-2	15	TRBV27	CASSRRAAQTGELFF
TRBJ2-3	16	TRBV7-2	CASSLRQGSATDTQYF
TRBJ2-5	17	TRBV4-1	CASSQDPPGGAGETQYF
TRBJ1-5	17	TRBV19	CASSTPADHYSNQPQHF
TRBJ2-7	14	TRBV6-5	CASSLAGGWNEQYF
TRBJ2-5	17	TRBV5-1	CASSLGAGGPSSVTQYF
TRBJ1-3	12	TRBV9	CASSHSGNTIYF
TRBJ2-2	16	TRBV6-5	CASSYHAAEGGGELFF
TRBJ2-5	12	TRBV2	CASSAVLETQYF
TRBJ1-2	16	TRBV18	CASSPSSRNSNYGYTF
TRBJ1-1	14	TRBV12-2	CASRDRGQGTEAFF
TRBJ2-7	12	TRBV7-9	CASGRTGYEQYF
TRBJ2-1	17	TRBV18	CASTLGLAGGTSNEQFF
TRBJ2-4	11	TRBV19	CRGASRDIQYF
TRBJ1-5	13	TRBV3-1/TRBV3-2	CASSQDLNQPQHF
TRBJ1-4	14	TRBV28	CASSPKGQAEKLFF
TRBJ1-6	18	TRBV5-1	CASSLRPPGQGVNSPLHF
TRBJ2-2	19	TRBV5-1	CASSGAVFGLAGNTGELFF
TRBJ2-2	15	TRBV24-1	CATSVSTGVTGELFF
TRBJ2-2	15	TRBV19	CASSTDRALGGELFF
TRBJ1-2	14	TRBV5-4	CASSIQTGDYGYTF
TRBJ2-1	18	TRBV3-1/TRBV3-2	CASSPWGSSGTSNNEQFF